Below are 19 T cell receptor beta chains sequenced from a single sample in a study of T cells after posttransplantation cyclophosphamide. Cyclophosphamide on days +3 and +4 followed busulfan-fludarabine conditioning and a marrow graft. TCRdb keeps only in-frame clones here, not all; method: immunoSEQ multiplex PCR. This sample has roughly 7,300 clones; roughly nine tenths occur once, and the top ten carry 10% to 15%. Specimen: PBMCs, collected roughly 1,400 days after allogeneic stem cell transplant with posttransplant cyclophosphamide. The receptors stem from a female patient aged 50-60 years who received an allogeneic stem cell transplant from a related donor, was CMV-positive, and had no GVHD. Some of the T cells may derive from the graft donor.

The chain combines TRBV5-1 with TRBJ2-5; 7 bases map to TRBD2. There are 14 residues in the CDR3. After removal of 8 bases from V and 7 bases from J, the junction contained 14 bases not matched to a gene. Germline assignment: CDR1 SGHRS and CDR2 YFSETQ. The CDR3 DNA reads TGCGCCAGGGACAAGGCTAGCGGAGGGGCGACCCAGTACTTC. Encoded protein: CARDKASGGATQYF.

This clone was detected only once. The V and J genes are TRBV7-3 and TRBJ2-1; TRBD2 matches 7 bases. The germline V gene has CDR1 SGHTA and CDR2 FQGTGA. CDR3 length: 14 residues. V lost 5 bases to trimming and J lost 7 bases; unmatched junction nucleotides: 8. CDR3 amino acids: CASSLSNSGNEQFF. The CDR3, as DNA: TGTGCCAGCAGCCTATCTAATAGCGGGAATGAGCAGTTCTTC.

The chain combines TRBV28 with TRBJ2-7, with TRBD2 matching over 9 bases. The CDR3 is made up of 15 amino acids. V was pared by 2 bases and J by 3 bases, with 5 bases of the junction left unmatched. Per the germline V gene, CDR1 is MDHEN and CDR2 is SYDVKM. The CDR3 DNA reads TGTGCCAGCAGTTTAGGGCGGGAGGGCCGCTACGAGCAGTACTTC. It codes for CASSLGREGRYEQYF. Full variable domain (outside the CDR3, taken from reference TRBV28 and TRBJ2-7): DVKVTQSSRYLVKRTGEKVFLECVQDMDHENMFWYRQDPGLGLRLIYFSYDVKMKEKGDIPEGYSVSREKKERFSLILESASTNQTSMYLCASSLGREGRYEQYFGPGTRLTVT.

The rearrangement joins TRBV30 to TRBJ2-1; 10 nucleotides match TRBD1. Germline V gene lookup returns CDR1 GTSNPN and CDR2 SVGIG (reference sequence). The CDR3 length is 13 residues. The trim removed 4 bases at V and 9 bases at J, leaving 6 bases unmatched. This CDR3 reads CAWMGQGMGEQFF. CDR3 bases: TGTGCCTGGATGGGACAGGGGATGGGTGAGCAGTTCTTC.

This clone was picked up one time. The V and J genes are TRBV2 and TRBJ2-7; 12 bases match TRBD1. V lost 4 bases to trimming and J lost 5 bases; unmatched junction nucleotides: 3. Germline V CDR1 and CDR2: SNHLY, FYNNEI. The CDR3 spans 14 residues. CDR3 in amino acids: CASSAGQGANEQYF. CDR3 coding DNA: TGTGCCAGCAGTGCGGGACAGGGGGCAAACGAGCAGTACTTC.

The chain carries TRBV30 and TRBJ2-5; 9 positions agree with TRBD1. The CDR3 consists of 14 residues. Per the germline V gene, CDR1 is GTSNPN and CDR2 is SVGIG (reference sequence). The CDR3 region has the DNA TGTGCGTGTACCACCGGGACAGGGCTGAGGGAGCAGTACTTC. It is translated as CACTTGTGLREQYF. The full variable domain, rest sourced from reference TRBV30 and TRBJ2-5, is SQTIHQWPATLVQPVGSPLSLECTVEGTSNPNLYWYRQAAGRGLQLLFYSVGIGQISSEVPQNLSASRPQDRQFILSSKKLLLSDSGFYLCACTTGTGLREQYFGPGTRLLVL.

The gene calls are TRBV5-6 and TRBJ2-1; perhaps TRBD2 as D (6 bases). CDR1 and CDR2 from the germline V gene are SGHDT and YYEEEE. CDR3 length: 16 residues. Trimming pared 3 bases from V and 0 bases from J, leaving 13 bases between. CDR3 in amino acids: CASSSEAGPSYNEQFF. The CDR3 bases are TGTGCCAGCAGCTCTGAAGCGGGCCCCTCCTACAATGAGCAGTTCTTC. The full variable domain, rest sourced from reference TRBV5-6 and TRBJ2-1, is DAGVTQSPTHLIKTRGQQVTLRCSPKSGHDTVSWYQQALGQGPQFIFQYYEEEERQRGNFPDRFSGHQFPNYSSELNVNALLLGDSALYLCASSSEAGPSYNEQFFGPGTRLTVL.

J is TRBJ1-2 and V is TRBV19; D ambiguous. The V gene's germline CDR1 is LNHDA and CDR2 SQIVND (reference sequence). There are 17 residues in the CDR3. V was shortened by 5 bases and J by 7 bases, with 26 bases between the two germline ends. The CDR3 sequence is CASSRSPGLGRTIGYTF. The CDR3, as DNA: TGTGCCAGTAGTCGCTCCCCTGGCCTCGGGAGAACTATTGGCTACACCTTC. Using reference TRBV19 and TRBJ1-2 for the parts outside the CDR3, the full variable domain is DGGITQSPKYLFRKEGQNVTLSCEQNLNHDAMYWYRQDPGQGLRLIYYSQIVNDFQKGDIAEGYSVSREKKESFPLTVTSAQKNPTAFYLCASSRSPGLGRTIGYTFGSGTRLTVV.

Worth noting for this clone: The junction departs from germline at one end; a sequencing error may be responsible. As DNA, the CDR3 is TGCAGCGTGATTCTGAGGAGTAAACCCCTATTT. Its protein product is CSVILRSKPLF. V is TRBV29-1 and J is TRBJ1-1; D is unclear. This CDR3 region has 11 residues. CDR1 SQVTM and CDR2 ANQGSEA come from the germline V gene.

The chain employs TRBV19 and TRBJ1-5, with TRBD1 as a possible D gene (6 bases). Trimming removed 4 bases from V and 3 bases from J, with 13 bases in between. Germline V gives CDR1 LNHDA, CDR2 SQIVND (reference sequence). The CDR3 has 15 amino acids. The DNA of the CDR3 is TGTGCCAGTAGTACCTCGAGGGGGTTCAATCAGCCCCAGCATTTT. This gives the protein CASSTSRGFNQPQHF.

The gene calls are TRBV18 and TRBJ2-5; D is ambiguous. Germline V lookup: CDR1 KGHSH, CDR2 LQKENI. V lost 6 bases, J lost 2 bases, and 10 bases lay in between. The length of the CDR3 is 13 residues. The chain's CDR3 is CASSSDLQETQYF. DNA for the CDR3: TGTGCCAGCTCGTCCGATCTACAAGAGACCCAGTACTTC.

The chain carries TRBV7-9 and TRBJ1-2; D call uncertain. The V and J ends lost 1 base and 6 bases respectively, with 12 bases between them. Germline V gene sequence: CDR1 SEHNR, CDR2 FQNEAQ (reference sequence). The CDR3 is 14 amino acids. In nucleotides, the CDR3 is TGTGCCAGCAGCTTAGAGACGGACTGGAATGGCTACACCTTC. Translating gives CASSLETDWNGYTF.

The chain couples TRBV9 to TRBJ1-2, with 8 bases lining up with TRBD1. J gave up 8 bases and V 3 bases, and 12 bases lay outside the gene matches. Germline lookup yields CDR1 SGDLS and CDR2 YYNGEE. The CDR3 has 15 residues. The CDR3 loop is CASSAPGGRGLGYTF. The CDR3 region has the DNA TGTGCCAGCAGCGCACCTGGGGGCAGGGGGCTCGGCTACACCTTC.

This clone was counted only a few times. J is TRBJ1-4 and V is TRBV6-6; D unresolved. The CDR3 is 14 amino acids. Trimming took off 2 bases at V and 9 bases at J, with 13 bases between the two ends. Germline lookup yields CDR1 MNHNY and CDR2 SVGAGI (reference sequence). The CDR3 DNA reads as TGTGCCAGCAGTTACAGGGAGATTGTTAAAAAACTGTTTTTT. Its translation is CASSYREIVKKLFF.

V is TRBV28 and J is TRBJ2-7, with TRBD2 identical over 8 bases. This CDR3 region has 14 residues. V trimming: 6 bases; J trimming: 4 bases; junction bases outside the gene matches: 8. CDR1 is MDHEN and CDR2 is SYDVKM in the germline V gene. The chain's CDR3 is CASRSAGVGYEQYF. The CDR3 nucleotides are TGTGCCAGCAGGTCAGCGGGAGTGGGGTACGAGCAGTACTTC.

The CDR3 DNA is TGTGCCAGCAGCCCCAATTCTGGAAACACCATATATTTT. It specifies CASSPNSGNTIYF. The chain recombines TRBV27 with TRBJ1-3; no clear D gene. Germline V gene data show CDR1 as MNHEY and CDR2 as SMNVEV (reference sequence). The V end lost 6 bases, the J end lost 1 base, and 7 bases lay between the germline ends. The CDR3 length is 13 residues.

The genes are TRBV9 and TRBJ1-4; D uncertain. Germline CDR1 reads SGDLS; CDR2 reads YYNGEE. The CDR3 has 14 residues. Deletions cut 5 bases from V and 8 bases from J, with 16 bases between. The CDR3 region has the DNA TGTGCCAGCAGTCTGAACACCAGAGGAGAAAAACTGTTTTTT. This gives the protein CASSLNTRGEKLFF.

The gene calls are TRBV9 and TRBJ2-1; TRBD2 matches at 7 bases. CDR1 and CDR2 from the germline V gene are SGDLS and YYNGEE. J was trimmed by 1 base and V by 4 bases; bases with no gene match: 5. The length of the CDR3 is 15 residues. Here the CDR3 DNA reads TGTGCCAGCAGCCCAGTAGCGGGTTCCTACAATGAGCAGTTCTTC. This encodes CASSPVAGSYNEQFF.

The chain has TRBV7-9 and TRBJ2-7, with 9 bases identical to TRBD1. The CDR3 runs to 14 residues. Germline V lookup: CDR1 SEHNR, CDR2 FQNEAQ (reference sequence). V was clipped by 5 bases and J by 6 bases; unmatched bases: 8. The CDR3 nucleotides are TGTGCCAGCAGCCCACCGACAGGGGGAGGCGAGCAGTACTTC. This codes for CASSPPTGGGEQYF.